A single sample is the source of the 9 T cell receptor beta chains below, sequenced in a study of T-cell memory formation after mild COVID-19. TCRdb reprocessed the 5' RACE reads with MiXCR, giving one entry per CDR3 protein. The sample has 350,000 to 500,000 distinct CDR3 sequences; approximately 20% are singletons. Sequenced input: PBMCs or a T cell subset sorted from them (not recorded which). The source is an adult woman who had mild COVID-19 (a few samples of this study predate the infection). Cell type and time point are not known.

This sequence joins TRBV6-2 or TRBV6-3 and TRBJ2-2; 7 positions match TRBD1. V shed 6 bases, J shed 8 bases, and the junction held 6 bases outside the gene matches. CDR1 and CDR2 (germline): MNHEY, SVGEGT. The CDR3 has 13 amino acids. CDR3: CASRYPGQGELFF. The DNA of the CDR3 is TGTGCCAGCAGATACCCGGGACAGGGGGAGCTGTTTTTT.

The chain uses TRBV24-1 and TRBJ1-5, with a tentative D call TRBD1 (6 bases). The germline V gene has CDR1 KGHDR and CDR2 SFDVKD. CDR3 length: 16 amino acids. V was pared by 9 bases and J by 0 bases, with 17 bases between. CDR3 sequence (DNA): TGTGCCACCCCATCGCCGGGGGGCCATAGCAATCAGCCCCAGCATTTT. As protein: CATPSPGGHSNQPQHF.

In this sample, this clonotype turned up a few times. This chain links TRBV12-3 or TRBV12-4 with TRBJ2-2, with 7 positions matching TRBD2. V was clipped by 3 bases and J by 6 bases; unmatched bases: 1. This CDR3 has 13 residues. Here the CDR3 DNA reads TGTGCCAGCAGTTTCGCGGGGGCCGGGGAGCTGTTTTTT. Its protein is CASSFAGAGELFF.

V gene TRBV7-6 combines with J gene TRBJ2-7; 11 positions match TRBD1. Germline trimming cut 4 bases from V and 2 bases from J; bases unmatched to any gene: 10. The germline V gene encodes CDR1 SGHVS and CDR2 FNYEAQ. This CDR3 has 17 amino acids. The CDR3 protein is CASSSTLRGQGAYEQYF. CDR3 DNA sequence: TGTGCCAGCAGCTCTACCCTCCGGGGACAGGGGGCCTACGAGCAGTACTTC.

The chain has TRBV5-1 and TRBJ2-3, with D unclear. The V and J ends lost 3 bases and 1 base respectively, with 21 bases between them. The germline CDR1 and CDR2 sequences are SGHRS and YFSETQ. There are 18 residues in the CDR3. The CDR3 DNA is TGCGCCAGCAGCTCCCCGGACGACTCCCCCTGGGGCACAGATACGCAGTATTTT. Residues: CASSSPDDSPWGTDTQYF.

There are a few counts of this clonotype. V is TRBV10-3 and J is TRBJ1-1; D is ambiguous. The CDR3 spans 12 residues. The germline gives CDR1 ENHRY, CDR2 SYGVKD. The V end lost 6 bases, the J end lost 1 base, and 6 bases lay between the germline ends. This CDR3 is CAIRRKNTEAFF. CDR3 in DNA: TGTGCCATCAGGCGTAAGAACACTGAAGCTTTCTTT.

The CDR3 nucleotides are TGTGCCAGCAGCTTAGCTGGACAGGGGGACGAGGCCCAGCATTTT. Protein product: CASSLAGQGDEAQHF. This chain links TRBV7-2 with TRBJ1-5; 10 bases are a match to TRBD1. Germline V gene lookup returns CDR1 SGHTA and CDR2 FQGNSA. There are 15 residues in the CDR3. V lost 0 bases to trimming and J lost 11 bases; unmatched junction nucleotides: 7.

Ten or more counts support this clonotype. The chain couples TRBV29-1 to TRBJ1-5; TRBD1 matches 7 bases. Germline V gene sequence: CDR1 SQVTM, CDR2 ANQGSEA. There are 13 residues in the CDR3. V was pared by 6 bases and J by 2 bases, with 4 bases of the junction left unmatched. The CDR3 DNA reads TGCAGCGTCAGACAGGGCCGCAATCAGCCCCAGCATTTT. This gives the protein CSVRQGRNQPQHF.

This rearrangement joins TRBV29-1 to TRBJ2-5; 7 bases map to TRBD1. The CDR3 covers 13 residues. CDR1 is SQVTM and CDR2 is ANQGSEA in the germline V gene. After removal of 6 bases from V and 5 bases from J, the junction contained 9 bases not matched to a gene. CDR3 nucleotide sequence: TGCAGCGTCGGGACAGCCCCCGGGGAGACCCAGTACTTC. This encodes CSVGTAPGETQYF.